This TCR beta chain was captured by sequencing in a study of blood T cells in healthy people across ages. Study observations and caveats: A strong correlation between TCR beta diversity and naive T cell percentage was seen. Changes in expanded clonotypes were possibly confounded, as the CMV status of donors was unknown.

Germline CDR1 SGDLS, CDR2 YYNGEE. This CDR3 has 15 residues. Trimming removed 1 base at V and 11 bases at J, with 19 bases between. Next came a second PCR, run for roughly 6 to 11 cycles, which used a sample-barcoded 5' primer along with a J-beta primer mix. Template switching added a 12-random-nucleotide identifier to every cDNA molecule. TCRdb reanalysed the 5' RACE reads using MiXCR and keeps one entry per CDR3 protein. The table lists roughly 1.5 million distinct CDR3 sequences, 42% of them singletons. In the case of this clonotype: As yet, its antigen is unknown.

The chain recombines TRBV9 with TRBJ1-5, with a possible D match to TRBD1 (5 bases). This TCR came from a woman younger than 30 in good health. Material: blood. The CDR3 nucleotides read TGTGCCAGCAGCGTAAGAGTTCCGCAGGGTTCAGCCCAGCATTTT. This codes for CASSVRVPQGSAQHF.